This T cell receptor beta chain was documented in a study of T cell repertoires in cytomegalovirus infection. This clonotype was detected only a few times. As yet, its antigen is unknown. Germline lookup yields CDR1 MGHDK and CDR2 SYGVNS. The CDR3 sequence is 15 residues long. The germline V and J ends were trimmed by 5 bases and 7 bases, with 20 bases remaining between them. TCRdb analysed the reads with MiXCR anew, one entry per CDR3 protein. Of 450,000 to 600,000 distinct CDR3 sequences listed, 33% are singletons. The sample here was cultured PBMCs, taken from culture after CMV antigen stimulation. The TCR comes from a human donor in good health (CMV status not recorded). Some clones in this sample may be carry-over from other donors' samples. J is TRBJ1-1 and V is TRBV25-1; the D gene is possibly TRBD1 (6 bases). The CDR3 spells CASSLREGGIGEAFF. For the CDR3, the DNA is TGTGCCAGCAGTTTACGGGAGGGGGGTATTGGTGAAGCTTTCTTT.